These T cell receptor beta chains were read from a single sample in a study of control samples from healthy donors and cancer patients. Clones were read by immunoSEQ multiplex PCR, and TCRdb kept only the in-frame ones, dropping some. The repertoire includes some 74,000 clones, about 95% of them detected once, and about 2.7% sits in the top ten. Material: blood. All receptors derive from a woman aged 30 to 39 in good health. CDR3s include the opening cysteine and the closing phenylalanine or tryptophan. The D gene is left open where the match is weak. A clone size is listed for some rows: how often the clone was seen (once, few, many), or a class if it is expanded.

>.|TRBV28|once|TRBJ2-3|12
TGTGCCAGCAGTCCCCCCACAGATACGCAGTATTTT
CASSPPTDTQYF
>TRBD2|TRBV9|.|TRBJ2-3|15
TGTGCCAGCAGCGTAGCTGGGGGGGGAACAGATACGCAGTATTTT
CASSVAGGGTDTQYF
>TRBD1|TRBV19|.|TRBJ1-1|16
TGTGCCAGTAGTATCCCCACAGGGGGCGGGAACACTGAAGCTTTCTTT
CASSIPTGGGNTEAFF
>.|TRBV9|.|TRBJ2-3|13
TGTGCCAGCAGAGCACAGGGCACAGATACGCAGTATTTT
CASRAQGTDTQYF
>.|TRBV30|.|TRBJ1-1|15
TGTGCCTGGAGTGTACGGCTGGGGTTGGACACTGAAGCTTTCTTT
CAWSVRLGLDTEAFF
>.|TRBV15|.|TRBJ1-1|14
TGTGCCGCCTCAGGGGCCGGGAAGAACACTGAAGCTTTCTTT
CAASGAGKNTEAFF
>TRBD1|TRBV2|once|TRBJ2-5|16
TGTGCCAGCAGCCTCTTGACAGGGGGGGGTGGGGAGACCCAGTACTTC
CASSLLTGGGGETQYF
>TRBD1|TRBV5-5|once|TRBJ1-1|15
TGTGCCAGCAGCTCAGTTACAGGGGGAAGCGCTGAAGCTTTCTTT
CASSSVTGGSAEAFF
>.|TRBV2|.|TRBJ1-6|16
TGTGCCAGCAGTGATTTCGGCAGCATGGGGAATTCACCCCTCCACTTT
CASSDFGSMGNSPLHF
>.|TRBV7-3|.|TRBJ2-5|13
TGTGCCAGCAGCTACAGGGTGCAAGAGACCCAGTACTTC
CASSYRVQETQYF